This T cell receptor (beta chain) was identified during a study of preoperative IRX-2 immunotherapy in early breast cancer. Trimming removed 0 bases from V and 3 bases from J, with 9 bases in between. There are 15 residues in the CDR3. CDR1 KGHSH and CDR2 LQKENI come from the germline V gene. Treatment: preoperative locoregional IRX-2 cytokine immunotherapy. The table came from immunoSEQ multiplex PCR; TCRdb's copy has only in-frame clones and leaves some out. The repertoire has over 20,000 clones, roughly 77% of them found once; the top ten carry roughly 1.3%. This TCR derives from a human donor with breast cancer. Here the sequenced sample was lymph node tissue, taken after IRX-2 immunotherapy. V usage is TRBV18 and J usage is TRBJ1-5; D gene ambiguous. Here the CDR3 DNA reads TGTGCCAGCTCACCACCAAGGCAGCCCAATCAGCCCCAGCATTTT. Translated, it gives CASSPPRQPNQPQHF.